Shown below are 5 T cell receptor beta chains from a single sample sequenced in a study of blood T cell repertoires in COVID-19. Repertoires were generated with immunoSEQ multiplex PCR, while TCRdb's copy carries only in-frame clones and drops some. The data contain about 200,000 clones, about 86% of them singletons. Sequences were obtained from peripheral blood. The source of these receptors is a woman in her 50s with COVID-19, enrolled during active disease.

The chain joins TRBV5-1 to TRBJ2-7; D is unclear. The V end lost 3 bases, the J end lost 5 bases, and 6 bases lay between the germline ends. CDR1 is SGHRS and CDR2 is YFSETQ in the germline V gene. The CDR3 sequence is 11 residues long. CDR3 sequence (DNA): TGCGCCAGCAGCTCCTTAGACGAGCAGTACGTC. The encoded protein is CASSSLDEQYV.

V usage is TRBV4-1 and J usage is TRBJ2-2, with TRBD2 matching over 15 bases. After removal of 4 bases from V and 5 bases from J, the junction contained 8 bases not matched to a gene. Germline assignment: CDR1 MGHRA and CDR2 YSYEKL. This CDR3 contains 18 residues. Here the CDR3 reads CASSPLGLAGGRTGELFF. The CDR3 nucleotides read TGCGCCAGCAGCCCCCTAGGACTAGCGGGGGGGAGGACCGGGGAGCTGTTTTTT.

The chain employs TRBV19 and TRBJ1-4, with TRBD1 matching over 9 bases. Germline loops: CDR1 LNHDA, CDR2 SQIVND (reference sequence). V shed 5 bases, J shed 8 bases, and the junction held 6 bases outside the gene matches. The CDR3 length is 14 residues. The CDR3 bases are TGTGCCAGTAGTTTCTGGACAGGGGAAGAAAAACTGTTTTTT. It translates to CASSFWTGEEKLFF.

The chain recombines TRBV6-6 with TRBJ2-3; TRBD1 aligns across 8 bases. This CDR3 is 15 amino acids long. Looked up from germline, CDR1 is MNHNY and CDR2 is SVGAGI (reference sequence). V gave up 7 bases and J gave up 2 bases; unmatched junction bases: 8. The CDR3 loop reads CASTAGGGVTDTQYF. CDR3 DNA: TGTGCCAGCACCGCAGGGGGCGGGGTCACAGATACGCAGTATTTT.

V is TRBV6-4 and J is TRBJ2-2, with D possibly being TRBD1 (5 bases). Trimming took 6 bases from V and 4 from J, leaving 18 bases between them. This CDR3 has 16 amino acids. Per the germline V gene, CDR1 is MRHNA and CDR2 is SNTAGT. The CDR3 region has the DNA TGTGCCAGCAGAGATTTTACAGGTTCCGTCACCGGGGAGCTGTTTTTT. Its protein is CASRDFTGSVTGELFF.